The 20 T cell receptor beta chains below all came from one sample that was sequenced in a study of Tregs in tolerant kidney transplant recipients. The assay was immunoSEQ multiplex PCR, and TCRdb's table has in-frame clones only and misses some. Of about 81,000 clones listed, 90% to 95% are singletons. The nonmyeloablative bone marrow transplants came from related graft donors, with transient mixed chimerism. Source: CD4+ T cells from blood (PBMCs), taken 24 months after the transplant. The receptors originated from a human patient who received a combined kidney and bone marrow transplant. Some T cells may be transferred from the graft donor.

This chain uses TRBV5-1 with TRBJ1-2, with D perhaps matching TRBD1 (6 bases). The V end lost 4 bases, the J end lost 5 bases, and 15 bases lay between the germline ends. This CDR3 is built from 14 residues. Germline V gives CDR1 SGHRS, CDR2 YFSETQ. The CDR3 loop reads CASSAGTLPYGYTF. The DNA of the CDR3 is TGCGCCAGCAGCGCCGGGACACTGCCGTATGGCTACACCTTC.

The chain has TRBV6-1 and TRBJ2-7, with 10 bases fitting TRBD2. Germline values: CDR1 MNHNS, CDR2 SASEGT. J was trimmed by 5 bases and V by 6 bases; bases with no gene match: 10. The CDR3 covers 15 residues. The DNA of the CDR3 is TGTGCCAGCAGCCCGCTAGCGGGAGCTAGAAACGAGCAGTACTTC. Translating it yields CASSPLAGARNEQYF.

The chain is built from TRBV10-3 and TRBJ2-5, with a possible D match to TRBD1 (5 bases). This CDR3 is built from 15 residues. The germline V gene encodes CDR1 ENHRY and CDR2 SYGVKD. Trimming removed 3 bases at V and 4 bases at J, with 15 bases between. CDR3 residues: CAISDSDRYSETQYF. The CDR3 nucleotides read TGTGCCATCAGTGACTCCGACAGATACTCAGAGACCCAGTACTTC.

The gene calls are TRBV30 and TRBJ1-5; D is perhaps TRBD1 (5 bases). This CDR3 region has 15 residues. In germline, CDR1 is GTSNPN, CDR2 SVGIG (reference sequence). Trimming removed 5 bases from V and 7 bases from J, with 21 bases in between. The CDR3 here is CAWGPPGGFGQPQHF. CDR3 DNA: TGTGCCTGGGGGCCGCCCGGGGGGTTTGGCCAGCCCCAGCATTTT.

The chain has TRBV19 and TRBJ1-3, with no clear D. CDR3 size: 13 residues. Germline CDR1 LNHDA, CDR2 SQIVND (reference sequence). Trimming took 5 bases from V and 2 from J, leaving 7 bases between them. This chain's CDR3 is CASSPQTGNTIYF. The CDR3 DNA follows: TGTGCCAGTAGTCCGCAGACTGGAAACACCATATATTTT. The full variable domain, its missing parts supplied by reference TRBV19 and TRBJ1-3, is DGGITQSPKYLFRKEGQNVTLSCEQNLNHDAMYWYRQDPGQGLRLIYYSQIVNDFQKGDIAEGYSVSREKKESFPLTVTSAQKNPTAFYLCASSPQTGNTIYFGEGSWLTVV.

This clone showed up just once. V usage is TRBV4-2 and J usage is TRBJ2-5, with TRBD2 identical over 13 bases. Germline V CDR1 and CDR2: LGHNA, YNFKEQ. V shed 4 bases, J shed 1 base, and the junction held 0 bases outside the gene matches. CDR3 length equals 15 residues. The CDR3 protein is CASSRLAGGQETQYF. As DNA, the CDR3 is TGTGCCAGCAGCCGACTAGCGGGGGGCCAAGAGACCCAGTACTTC.

The chain recombines TRBV7-9 with TRBJ1-2, with 10 bases aligning to TRBD1. CDR1 SEHNR and CDR2 FQNEAQ come from the germline V gene (reference sequence). With V trimmed by 6 bases and J by 4 bases, 5 bases remained unmatched. The CDR3 has 14 amino acids. Here the CDR3 DNA reads TGTGCCAGCAGGGGGACAGGGGACGCCTATGGCTACACCTTC. This translates into CASRGTGDAYGYTF.

V and J are TRBV7-9 and TRBJ2-5, with 7 bases identical to TRBD2. Germline V gene sequence: CDR1 SEHNR, CDR2 FQNEAQ (reference sequence). The CDR3 totals 14 residues. The ends lost 2 bases at V and 5 bases at J; junction bases unmatched: 5. The CDR3 sequence is CASSLLAGGETQYF. Here the CDR3 DNA reads TGTGCCAGCAGCTTATTGGCCGGGGGGGAGACCCAGTACTTC.

V gene TRBV4-2 combines with J gene TRBJ2-3, with 8 bases that match TRBD2. The length of the CDR3 is 14 residues. Looked up from germline, CDR1 is LGHNA and CDR2 is YNFKEQ. The ends lost 4 bases at V and 2 bases at J; junction bases unmatched: 2. The CDR3 DNA sequence: TGTGCCAGCAGCCTACTAGCGGACACAGATACGCAGTATTTT. Its protein is CASSLLADTDTQYF.

The chain links TRBV7-9 to TRBJ2-2; 8 bases are a match to TRBD1. The trim removed 9 bases at V and 6 bases at J, leaving 3 bases unmatched. The CDR3 runs to 12 residues. Germline V gene lookup returns CDR1 SEHNR and CDR2 FQNEAQ (reference sequence). CDR3 sequence reads: CARTGGPGELFF. In DNA, the CDR3 is TGTGCCAGAACAGGGGGGCCCGGGGAGCTGTTTTTT.

V is TRBV29-1 and J is TRBJ1-2; D is unresolved. Germline loops: CDR1 SQVTM, CDR2 ANQGSEA. The germline V and J ends were trimmed by 4 bases and 2 bases, with 8 bases remaining between them. The CDR3 extends over 12 amino acids. Written as DNA, the CDR3 is TGCAGCGTTGGCCACGGGAACTATGGCTACACCTTC. Protein product: CSVGHGNYGYTF.

V is TRBV9 and J is TRBJ1-1; 7 bases are a match to TRBD1. This CDR3 region has 15 residues. Germline CDR1 SGDLS, CDR2 YYNGEE. V was pared by 0 bases and J by 5 bases, with 7 bases of the junction left unmatched. The CDR3 sequence: CASSVGEGARTEAFF. DNA of the CDR3: TGTGCCAGCAGCGTAGGCGAGGGGGCGAGAACTGAAGCTTTCTTT.

The rearrangement links TRBV28 to TRBJ1-1, with 7 positions matching TRBD1. Germline assignment: CDR1 MDHEN and CDR2 SYDVKM. Germline trimming cut 5 bases from V and 0 bases from J; bases unmatched to any gene: 3. The CDR3 extends over 14 amino acids. The CDR3 sequence is CASSKDRVNTEAFF. The CDR3 bases are TGTGCCAGCAGTAAAGACAGGGTGAACACTGAAGCTTTCTTT.

The chain combines TRBV30 with TRBJ1-5, with TRBD1 matching over 7 bases. Germline loops: CDR1 GTSNPN, CDR2 SVGIG (reference sequence). Losses at the gene ends were 4 bases for V and 4 bases for J; bases not matched to a gene: 10. This CDR3 is built from 15 residues. The CDR3 spells CAWTTGNRPNQPQHF. CDR3 nucleotides: TGTGCCTGGACGACAGGGAATCGTCCGAATCAGCCCCAGCATTTT.

The chain links TRBV4-2 to TRBJ2-5, with D uncertain. V was pared by 0 bases and J by 0 bases, with 11 bases between. CDR3 length equals 16 residues. CDR1 is LGHNA, CDR2 YNFKEQ, per germline. The CDR3 DNA sequence: TGTGCCAGCAGCCAAGATCTTCCCCAGTACCAAGAGACCCAGTACTTC. It yields the protein CASSQDLPQYQETQYF.

This rearrangement joins TRBV7-2 to TRBJ1-2; no definite D call. The CDR3 contains 14 residues. Germline CDR1 and CDR2: SGHTA and FQGNSA. V dropped 3 bases and J dropped 2 bases, with 10 bases sitting between them. CDR3 DNA: TGTGCCAGCAGCTTTCGAGGGAACAACTATGGCTACACCTTC. Amino acid sequence: CASSFRGNNYGYTF.

This chain links TRBV5-4 with TRBJ2-7, with 12 bases identical to TRBD2. Germline V gene sequence: CDR1 SGHNT, CDR2 YYREEE (reference sequence). There are 18 residues in the CDR3. Losses at the gene ends were 3 bases for V and 0 bases for J; bases not matched to a gene: 10. CDR3 in amino acids: CASSSRTSGTLHSYEQYF. The CDR3, as DNA: TGTGCCAGCAGCTCGAGGACTAGCGGGACCTTGCACTCCTACGAGCAGTACTTC.

The V call is TRBV9, the J call TRBJ2-1, with TRBD2 matching over 9 bases. The V segment lost 7 bases and the J segment 9 bases; nucleotides outside the gene matches: 17. This CDR3 region has 16 residues. The germline CDR1 and CDR2 sequences are SGDLS and YYNGEE. CDR3 bases: TGTGCCAGCCTCAGGGGGGGCGGGAGGGCCTGCGGTGAGCAGTTCTTC. This sequence encodes CASLRGGGRACGEQFF.

This chain connects TRBV18 to TRBJ2-7, with 11 bases that match TRBD2. The CDR3 is made up of 14 amino acids. Per germline, CDR1 KGHSH and CDR2 LQKENI. V was clipped by 6 bases and J by 4 bases; unmatched bases: 5. In nucleotides, the CDR3 is TGTGCCAGCTCCCAGGCTAGCGGGAGGTACGAGCAGTACTTC. This sequence encodes CASSQASGRYEQYF.

CDR3: CATEKEWSSYNEQFF. CDR3 DNA: TGTGCGACCGAGAAGGAGTGGAGCTCCTACAATGAGCAGTTCTTC. The rearrangement links TRBV2 to TRBJ2-1; D not resolved. The CDR3 loop spans 15 amino acids. Germline values: CDR1 SNHLY, CDR2 FYNNEI.